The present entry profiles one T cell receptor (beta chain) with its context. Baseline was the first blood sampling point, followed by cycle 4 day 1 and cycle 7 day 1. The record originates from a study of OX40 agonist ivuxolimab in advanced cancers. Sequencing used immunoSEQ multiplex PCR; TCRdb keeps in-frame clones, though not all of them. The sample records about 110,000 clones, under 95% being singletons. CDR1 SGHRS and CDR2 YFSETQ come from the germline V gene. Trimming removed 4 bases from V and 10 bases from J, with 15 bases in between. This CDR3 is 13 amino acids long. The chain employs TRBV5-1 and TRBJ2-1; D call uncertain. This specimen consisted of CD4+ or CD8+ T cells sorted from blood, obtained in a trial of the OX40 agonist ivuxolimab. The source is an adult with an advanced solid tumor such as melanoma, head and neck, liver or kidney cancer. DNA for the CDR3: TGCGCCAGCAGCCGTTCACACGGCGACGAGCAGTTCTTC. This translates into CASSRSHGDEQFF.